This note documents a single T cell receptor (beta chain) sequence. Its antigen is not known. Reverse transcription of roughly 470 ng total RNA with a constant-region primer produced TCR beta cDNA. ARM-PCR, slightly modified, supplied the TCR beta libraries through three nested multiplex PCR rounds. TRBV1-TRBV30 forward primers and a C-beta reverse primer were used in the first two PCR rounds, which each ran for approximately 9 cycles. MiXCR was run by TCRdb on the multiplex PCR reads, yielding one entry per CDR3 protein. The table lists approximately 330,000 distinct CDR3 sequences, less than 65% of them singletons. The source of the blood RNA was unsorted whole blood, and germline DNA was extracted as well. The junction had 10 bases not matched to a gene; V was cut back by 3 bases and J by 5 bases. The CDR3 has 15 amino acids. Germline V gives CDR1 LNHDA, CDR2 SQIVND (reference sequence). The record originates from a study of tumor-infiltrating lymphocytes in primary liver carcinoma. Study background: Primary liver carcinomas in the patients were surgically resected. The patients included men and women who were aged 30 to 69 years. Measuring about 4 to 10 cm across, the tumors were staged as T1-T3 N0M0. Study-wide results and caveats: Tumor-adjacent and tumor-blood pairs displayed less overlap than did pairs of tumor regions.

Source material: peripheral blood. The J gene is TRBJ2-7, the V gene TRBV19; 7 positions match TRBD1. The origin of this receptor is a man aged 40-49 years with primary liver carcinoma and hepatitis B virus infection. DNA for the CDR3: TGTGCCAGTAGTATCTCCCAGGACAGGCTCCACGAGCAGTACTTC. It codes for CASSISQDRLHEQYF.